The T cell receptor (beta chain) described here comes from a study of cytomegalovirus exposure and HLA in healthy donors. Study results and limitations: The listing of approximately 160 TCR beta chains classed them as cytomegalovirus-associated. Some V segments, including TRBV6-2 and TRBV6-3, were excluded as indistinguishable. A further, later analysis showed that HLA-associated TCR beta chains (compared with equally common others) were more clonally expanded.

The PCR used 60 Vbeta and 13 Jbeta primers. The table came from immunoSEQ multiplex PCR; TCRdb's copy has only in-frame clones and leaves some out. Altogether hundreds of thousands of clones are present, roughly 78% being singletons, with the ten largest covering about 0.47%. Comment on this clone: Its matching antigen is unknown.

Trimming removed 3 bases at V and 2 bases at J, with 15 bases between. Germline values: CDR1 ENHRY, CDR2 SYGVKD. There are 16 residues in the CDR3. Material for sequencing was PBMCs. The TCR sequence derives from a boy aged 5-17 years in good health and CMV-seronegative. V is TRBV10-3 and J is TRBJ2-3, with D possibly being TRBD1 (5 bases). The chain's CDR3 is CAISDPVRAYTDTQYF. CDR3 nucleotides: TGTGCCATCAGTGATCCGGTCAGGGCCTACACAGATACGCAGTATTTT.